This T cell receptor beta chain was captured in a study of technical replicates of blood from a few donors. Assay: immunoSEQ multiplex PCR; the TCRdb copy retains only in-frame clones and omits some. This repertoire shows approximately 76,000 clones, more than 85% found once; its top ten account for 0.2% to 0.25%. CDR3 length: 15 residues. Germline CDR1 reads SGHNT; CDR2 reads YYREEE (reference sequence). V lost 5 bases and J 5 bases, leaving 17 bases between the germline ends. Sequencing was performed on T cells isolated from PBMCs. The sequence was obtained from a human donor in good health. The rearrangement uses TRBV5-4 and TRBJ2-1; perhaps TRBD2 as D (5 bases). CDR3 DNA sequence: TGTGCCAGCAGAAGGTCTTACGGGGAAGACAATGAGCAGTTCTTC. Translating gives CASRRSYGEDNEQFF.